One sample yielded the 19 T cell receptor beta chains listed below, sequenced in a study of radiotherapy plus CTLA-4 blockade in lung cancer. Generated by immunoSEQ multiplex PCR, the TCRdb table keeps only in-frame clones and is missing some. The sample contains over 75,000 clones, roughly four fifths of which appear only once. This specimen was peripheral blood, taken from a patient treated with radiotherapy plus ipilimumab. These receptor sequences come from a human donor with non-small cell lung cancer who had stable disease on radiotherapy plus ipilimumab.

The chain couples TRBV5-1 to TRBJ2-3, with D tentatively TRBD1 (5 bases). The V gene lost 4 bases and the J gene lost 0 bases, with 12 bases spanning the gap. Germline CDR1 and CDR2: SGHRS and YFSETQ. This CDR3 spans 15 amino acids. The CDR3 region is CASSMRTPSTDTQYF. The CDR3 nucleotides read TGCGCCAGCAGCATGAGGACACCTAGCACAGATACGCAGTATTTT.

This clone was seen a handful of times. The rearrangement uses TRBV7-9 and TRBJ1-4; D uncertain. CDR1 SEHNR and CDR2 FQNEAQ come from the germline V gene (reference sequence). The V gene lost 1 base and the J gene lost 3 bases, with 9 bases spanning the gap. The CDR3 consists of 15 residues. As DNA, the CDR3 is TGTGCCAGCAGCTTAGGGGAATCGGCTAATGAAAAACTGTTTTTT. Protein product: CASSLGESANEKLFF.

The rearrangement joins TRBV7-2 to TRBJ2-5; 10 bases match TRBD2. With V trimmed by 0 bases and J by 5 bases, 9 bases remained unmatched. Per the germline V gene, CDR1 is SGHTA and CDR2 is FQGNSA. CDR3 length equals 17 residues. This CDR3 is CASSLAASGGPWETQYF. The CDR3 nucleotides read TGTGCCAGCAGCTTAGCGGCTAGCGGGGGCCCCTGGGAGACCCAGTACTTC.

The rearrangement joins TRBV30 to TRBJ2-1; TRBD2 aligns across 9 bases. Germline values: CDR1 GTSNPN, CDR2 SVGIG (reference sequence). The CDR3 is made up of 15 amino acids. Trimming removed 5 bases from V and 1 base from J; junction bases left unmatched: 6. DNA for the CDR3: TGTGCCTGGCGCACGGGACTAGCTTCCTACAATGAGCAGTTCTTC. It translates to CAWRTGLASYNEQFF.

This chain uses TRBV4-1 with TRBJ1-2; D call uncertain. V lost 2 bases and J lost 4, with 14 bases in between. The CDR3 covers 15 residues. Germline CDR1 and CDR2: MGHRA and YSYEKL. The CDR3 region is CASSQLSGVGYGYTF. The CDR3 DNA follows: TGCGCCAGCAGCCAATTGTCCGGAGTAGGCTATGGCTACACCTTC.

This clone occurred once. V is TRBV11-2 and J is TRBJ2-7, with 11 bases that match TRBD2. Germline CDR1 is SGHAT and CDR2 is FQNNGV. Trimming cost V 5 bases and J 9 bases; bases outside gene matches: 9. The length of the CDR3 is 14 residues. This CDR3 reads CASSRSGGVMVQYF. As DNA, the CDR3 is TGTGCCAGCAGCCGTAGCGGGGGGGTGATGGTGCAGTACTTC.

The genes are TRBV11-3 and TRBJ2-1; D is perhaps TRBD2 (5 bases). The CDR3 spans 13 residues. CDR1 and CDR2 (germline): SGHNT, YENEEA. Trimming removed 4 bases at V and 3 bases at J, with 7 bases between. CDR3 amino acids: CASSSGVYNEQFF. The CDR3 DNA reads as TGTGCCAGCAGCTCCGGGGTCTACAATGAGCAGTTCTTC.

The chain recombines TRBV28 with TRBJ1-2; D is possibly TRBD1 (5 bases). CDR3 length: 15 residues. From germline, CDR1 is MDHEN and CDR2 SYDVKM. V lost 5 bases to trimming and J lost 1 base, with 14 bases between them. CDR3 bases: TGTGCCAGCAGTGCACCGGGACGGAATAACTATGGCTACACCTTC. This gives the protein CASSAPGRNNYGYTF.

The chain employs TRBV5-1 and TRBJ2-1, with D possibly being TRBD2 (5 bases). The CDR3 has 16 amino acids. The germline gives CDR1 SGHRS, CDR2 YFSETQ. Trimming took 0 bases from V and 3 from J, leaving 13 bases between them. This CDR3 is CASSLDTSRLYNEQFF. In nucleotides, the CDR3 is TGCGCCAGCAGCTTGGACACTAGTAGACTCTACAATGAGCAGTTCTTC.

The chain employs TRBV7-9 and TRBJ1-2, with D perhaps TRBD1 (6 bases). The V and J ends lost 5 bases and 4 bases respectively, with 20 bases between them. The V gene's germline CDR1 is SEHNR and CDR2 FQNEAQ (reference sequence). The CDR3 runs to 16 residues. The CDR3 sequence: CASSQYPQGTSYGYTF. The CDR3, as DNA: TGTGCCAGCAGCCAATACCCACAGGGAACGAGCTATGGCTACACCTTC.

This chain connects TRBV28 to TRBJ1-1; no clear D gene. Trimming took off 8 bases at V and 0 bases at J, with 7 bases between the two ends. Germline CDR1 MDHEN, CDR2 SYDVKM. The CDR3 is made up of 12 amino acids. CDR3 sequence (DNA): TGTGCCAGCGGACCGCTGAACACTGAAGCTTTCTTT. Translation: CASGPLNTEAFF.

This chain connects TRBV6-1 to TRBJ1-4; no definite D call. This CDR3 is built from 15 residues. Trimming removed 10 bases from V and 0 bases from J, with 15 bases in between. Germline assignment: CDR1 MNHNS and CDR2 SASEGT. This chain's CDR3 is CATTGGIATNEKLFF. The CDR3 DNA sequence: TGTGCCACTACCGGAGGGATTGCAACTAATGAAAAACTGTTTTTT.

The rearrangement links TRBV7-2 to TRBJ2-7; D uncertain. The CDR3 is 11 amino acids. Trimming removed 5 bases from V and 6 bases from J, with 8 bases in between. CDR1 is SGHTA and CDR2 is FQGNSA in the germline V gene. CDR3 bases: TGTGCCAGCAGCCCATTAGGCGAGCAGTACTTC. Its translation is CASSPLGEQYF.

The V gene is TRBV7-2, the J gene TRBJ1-6, with TRBD1 as a possible D gene (6 bases). Germline assignment: CDR1 SGHTA and CDR2 FQGNSA. CDR3 length equals 15 residues. Trimming cost V 5 bases and J 7 bases, with 15 bases left between them. The CDR3 here is CASSPGGGVNSPLHF. CDR3 nucleotide sequence: TGTGCCAGCAGCCCGGGGGGGGGCGTCAATTCACCCCTCCACTTT.

V and J are TRBV5-1 and TRBJ2-2; 10 nucleotides agree with TRBD2. The CDR3 spans 16 residues. Losses at the gene ends were 5 bases for V and 5 bases for J; bases not matched to a gene: 9. The V gene's germline CDR1 is SGHRS and CDR2 YFSETQ. The CDR3 is CASSPGTSALTGELFF. Written as DNA, the CDR3 is TGCGCCAGCAGTCCCGGGACTAGCGCCTTAACCGGGGAGCTGTTTTTT.

This rearrangement joins TRBV7-3 to TRBJ2-5; 7 bases agree with TRBD2. Per the germline V gene, CDR1 is SGHTA and CDR2 is FQGTGA. V shed 1 base, J shed 2 bases, and the junction held 4 bases outside the gene matches. CDR3 size: 15 residues. The DNA of the CDR3 is TGTGCCAGCAGCTTAAATCGGGGGGTTCAAGAGACCCAGTACTTC. Amino acids: CASSLNRGVQETQYF.

Worth noting for this clone: One end of the junction does not line up with germline, which may come from a read error. The rearrangement links TRBV14 to TRBJ1-2; D is possibly TRBD1 (5 bases). The CDR3 length is 13 residues. In germline, CDR1 is SGHDN, CDR2 FVKESK. CDR3 DNA: TGTGCCAGCAGCCAAGATTTGCAGAGGGGCTACGCCTTC. This sequence encodes CASSQDLQRGYAF.

The CDR3 DNA sequence: TGTGCCAGCAGCTCCGGGACGGATAGCAATCAGCCCCAGCATTTT. This encodes CASSSGTDSNQPQHF. The chain joins TRBV5-8 to TRBJ1-5; D is possibly TRBD1 (5 bases). Trimming removed 3 bases at V and 0 bases at J, with 10 bases between. The CDR3 covers 15 residues. CDR1 is SGHTS and CDR2 is YDEGEE in the germline V gene.

The rearrangement links TRBV15 to TRBJ1-1; 8 nucleotides align to TRBD1. The CDR3 runs to 16 residues. The V gene's germline CDR1 is LNHNV and CDR2 YYDKDF (reference sequence). Trimming cost V 0 bases and J 4 bases; bases outside gene matches: 7. The CDR3 region is CATSREGTGTSTEAFF. The CDR3 DNA sequence: TGTGCCACCAGCAGAGAAGGGACAGGTACGTCCACTGAAGCTTTCTTT.